This T cell receptor beta chain was retrieved from a study of beta chain features in type 1 diabetes. Every isolated RNA sample was fully reverse transcribed, so sequencing captured expressed TCRB transcripts. About 3.7 million reads per sample were averaged for naive, central memory and regulatory samples. TCRdb's table, derived via immunoSEQ multiplex PCR, lists solely in-frame clones and lacks some. The table lists around 500,000 clones, approximately 10% of them singletons. Cells sorted by CD45RO/CCR7/CD25/CD127/CD95/CD27 comprised CD4+ naive, central memory, regulatory and stem cell-like memory cells. J gave up 7 bases and V 3 bases, and 8 bases lay outside the gene matches. Germline CDR1 and CDR2: SGHRS and YFSETQ. The CDR3 has 16 amino acids.

Specimen: naive CD4+ T cells from blood. The rearrangement uses TRBV5-1 and TRBJ2-1; 12 bases match TRBD2. This clonotype originated in a woman aged 18-29 years in good health. In nucleotides, the CDR3 is TGCGCCAGCAGCTCGACTAGCGGGGGAAGCTTAAATGAGCAGTTCTTC. Translating gives CASSSTSGGSLNEQFF.